The source of this T cell receptor beta chain is a study of CD8+ T cells in alopecia areata. Sequencing relied on a cDNA template that was reverse transcribed from extracted RNA. Using immunoSEQ multiplex PCR, the repertoire was profiled, and TCRdb retains in-frame clones only, with some absent. The table includes about 99,000 clones, roughly 50% detected once. Sorting separated CD4+ and CD8+ T cells out of PBMCs. From germline, CDR1 is ENHRY and CDR2 SYGVKD. The CDR3 sequence is 15 residues long. Trimming at V came to 4 bases and at J to 1 base, leaving 1 base not matched to a gene. In regard to this clone: Antigen: not known.

Broader study findings: Tissue-resident alphabeta T cells belonging to normal skin likewise get sequenced within scalp specimens. Patients displayed less clarity in TCR sharing than mice, a finding possibly related to HLA. In lesional scalp, particularly from alopecia totalis/universalis, clonality was higher than in normal scalp.

Sequenced: CD4+ T cells sorted from blood. The clonotype originates from a human donor in good health. The chain uses TRBV10-3 and TRBJ2-5, with 12 bases identical to TRBD2. This CDR3 reads CAISASGGAQETQYF. CDR3 in DNA: TGTGCCATCAGTGCTAGCGGGGGGGCCCAAGAGACCCAGTACTTC.